These 8 T cell receptor beta chains were all obtained from the same sample, sequenced in a study of blood T cell repertoires in COVID-19. Some clones are missing from TCRdb's copy, which holds only in-frame ones; the method was immunoSEQ multiplex PCR. The table includes roughly 380,000 clones, roughly 87% detected once. The specimen sequenced was PBMCs or T cells enriched from blood (not recorded which). The receptor source for this set is a woman aged 25 to 45 who had recovered from COVID-19.

This clone was seen a single time. This sequence joins TRBV2 and TRBJ1-3; 7 bases are a match to TRBD1. The CDR3 has 14 residues. V lost 8 bases and J lost 0; bases outside the gene matches: 4. The germline CDR1 and CDR2 sequences are SNHLY and FYNNEI. The DNA of the CDR3 is TGTGCCAGCGCGGGACAGCTCTCTGGAAACACCATATATTTT. Its protein is CASAGQLSGNTIYF.

This rearrangement joins TRBV5-1 to TRBJ2-5, with 8 bases aligning to TRBD2. The germline V gene has CDR1 SGHRS and CDR2 YFSETQ. V was pared by 3 bases and J by 4 bases, with 8 bases of the junction left unmatched. This CDR3 is built from 15 residues. As DNA, the CDR3 is TGCGCCAGCAGCTACCTGGCGGGAGGCGGAGAGACCCAGTACTTC. Translated, it gives CASSYLAGGGETQYF.

This rearrangement joins TRBV25-1 to TRBJ2-5, with TRBD2 matching over 7 bases. Germline V lookup: CDR1 MGHDK, CDR2 SYGVNS. V gave up 8 bases and J gave up 3 bases; unmatched junction bases: 3. CDR3 length: 12 amino acids. In DNA form, the CDR3 reads TGTGCCAGCGGGGGGGGGAAAGAGACCCAGTACTTC. The encoded protein is CASGGGKETQYF.

To note about this clone: Other nucleotide sequences in the sample specify the same CDR3. J is TRBJ1-4 and V is TRBV5-1; D is perhaps TRBD1 (5 bases). Deletions cut 0 bases from V and 0 bases from J, with 9 bases between. Germline CDR1 reads SGHRS; CDR2 reads YFSETQ. This CDR3 has 16 amino acids. In DNA form, the CDR3 reads TGCGCCAGCAGCTTGGTCGGGGGAGCAACTAATGAAAAACTGTTTTTT. Its translation: CASSLVGGATNEKLFF.

The J gene is TRBJ1-2, the V gene TRBV16, with 9 bases matching TRBD1. Germline V gene sequence: CDR1 KGHSY, CDR2 FQNENV. CDR3 size: 17 residues. V lost 3 bases, J lost 4 bases, and 12 bases stayed unmatched. The CDR3 DNA reads as TGTGCCAGCAGCCATGAAACCTGGACAGGGGAGGGCTATGGCTACACCTTC. As protein: CASSHETWTGEGYGYTF.

The chain joins TRBV21-1 to TRBJ1-5. TRBV21-1 is classified as a pseudogene. This CDR3 comprises 15 residues. CDR3 nucleotide sequence: TGTGCCAGCAGCAAAGAAAGGGAGTGGAATCAGCCCCAGCATTTT. Translation: CASSKEREWNQPQHF.

This rearrangement joins TRBV28 to TRBJ1-5; D gene unclear. CDR1 is MDHEN, CDR2 SYDVKM, per germline. V shed 3 bases and J shed 6 bases, with 15 bases lying between them. CDR3 length: 15 amino acids. CDR3 protein: CASSLRAPTPQPQHF. The CDR3 nucleotides read TGTGCCAGCAGTTTGAGGGCCCCTACTCCTCAGCCCCAGCATTTT.

The chain recombines TRBV7-2 with TRBJ1-4; weak D call: TRBD1 (5 bases). Germline CDR1 reads SGHTA; CDR2 reads FQGNSA. With 5 bases removed from V and 6 bases from J, the gap between germline ends came to 19 bases. The CDR3 is 16 residues long. The CDR3 region is CASSLNLDTSYEKLFF. CDR3 bases: TGTGCCAGCAGCCTGAACCTGGACACATCTTATGAAAAACTGTTTTTT.